The 31 T cell receptor beta chains in this list originate from one sample, sequenced in a study of cytomegalovirus exposure and HLA in healthy donors. The assay was immunoSEQ multiplex PCR, and TCRdb's table has in-frame clones only and misses some. This table holds about 280,000 clones, 88% found once. Sequenced: PBMCs. These TCRs come from a woman aged 18-29 years in good health and CMV-seronegative.

This clone was detected only a few times. V is TRBV10-1 and J is TRBJ2-7; 10 positions agree with TRBD1. This CDR3 is 15 amino acids long. With 1 base clipped from V and 7 bases from J, the junction kept 7 bases outside the gene matches. Germline-derived CDR1 and CDR2 are WNHNN and SYGVQD (reference sequence). This CDR3 reads CASSELTGGMGEQYF. The DNA of the CDR3 is TGCGCCAGCAGTGAGTTGACAGGGGGCATGGGAGAGCAGTACTTC.

This chain links TRBV5-1 with TRBJ2-7; TRBD2 matches 10 bases. There are 16 residues in the CDR3. Germline assignment: CDR1 SGHRS and CDR2 YFSETQ. The ends lost 0 bases at V and 1 base at J; junction bases unmatched: 4. Here the CDR3 reads CASSLESSGRSYEQYF. The CDR3 DNA is TGCGCCAGCAGCTTGGAGTCTAGCGGGAGATCCTACGAGCAGTACTTC.

The J gene is TRBJ2-7, the V gene TRBV7-2, with D perhaps TRBD2 (7 bases). This CDR3 spans 14 amino acids. Deletions cut 2 bases from V and 4 bases from J, with 12 bases between. Looked up from germline, CDR1 is SGHTA and CDR2 is FQGNSA. The CDR3 DNA sequence: TGTGCCAGCAGCTTAATTAAGGGGGGGTACGAGCAGTACTTC. It specifies CASSLIKGGYEQYF.

The chain employs TRBV30 and TRBJ2-2, with D possibly TRBD1 on 6 matching bases. Trimming shortened V by 3 bases and J by 3 bases, and 14 bases separated the two germline ends. The CDR3 spans 15 residues. The germline CDR1 and CDR2 sequences are GTSNPN and SVGIG (reference sequence). The CDR3 DNA is TGTGCCTGGAGGGGGGTTAACAGGGACACCGGGGAGCTGTTTTTT. Translating it yields CAWRGVNRDTGELFF.

V is TRBV7-8 and J is TRBJ1-5, with D possibly TRBD1 on 6 matching bases. The CDR3 is 17 residues long. The germline gives CDR1 SGHVS, CDR2 FQNEAQ. With 0 bases removed from V and 6 bases from J, the gap between germline ends came to 18 bases. This CDR3 reads CASSLAPGDRSTQPQHF. For the CDR3, the DNA is TGTGCCAGCAGCTTAGCCCCCGGCGACAGGTCGACTCAGCCCCAGCATTTT. The full variable domain, its missing parts supplied by reference TRBV7-8 and TRBJ1-5, is GAGVSQSPRYKVAKRGQDVALRCDPISGHVSLFWYQQALGQGPEFLTYFQNEAQLDKSGLPSDRFFAERPEGSVSTLKIQRTQQEDSAVYLCASSLAPGDRSTQPQHFGDGTRLSIL.

The chain employs TRBV10-3 and TRBJ1-2; D uncertain. The CDR3 has 11 amino acids. Per germline, CDR1 ENHRY and CDR2 SYGVKD. The V end was cut by 8 bases, the J end by 5 bases, with 9 bases between. CDR3 in DNA: TGTGCCATCGGTGGAGATTATGGCTACACCTTC. Residues: CAIGGDYGYTF.

This clone has a handful of counts. The chain joins TRBV19 to TRBJ1-5, with D uncertain. CDR1 and CDR2 from the germline V gene are LNHDA and SQIVND (reference sequence). The CDR3 has 15 residues. Trimming shortened V by 6 bases and J by 0 bases, and 12 bases separated the two germline ends. The CDR3 is CASSWAENSNQPQHF. DNA of the CDR3: TGTGCCAGTAGCTGGGCAGAGAATAGCAATCAGCCCCAGCATTTT.

J is TRBJ2-7 and V is TRBV27; D might be TRBD2 (6 bases). V gave up 3 bases and J gave up 5 bases, with 14 bases separating them. CDR1 MNHEY and CDR2 SMNVEV come from the germline V gene (reference sequence). The CDR3 is 14 residues long. In DNA, the CDR3 is TGTGCCAGCAGTTTTGGGGGGATCGGAAACGAGCAGTACTTC. Amino acids: CASSFGGIGNEQYF.

The chain uses TRBV19 and TRBJ1-4, with D tentatively TRBD1 (5 bases). Germline V gives CDR1 LNHDA, CDR2 SQIVND (reference sequence). The CDR3 extends over 12 amino acids. Trimming pared 3 bases from V and 8 bases from J, leaving 7 bases between. CDR3: CASSIRQEKLFF. The CDR3 bases are TGTGCCAGTAGTATTCGACAGGAAAAACTGTTTTTT.

Only one count was recorded for this clone. The J gene is TRBJ2-7, the V gene TRBV19; 12 bases line up with TRBD1. The CDR3 runs 15 residues. Germline-derived CDR1 and CDR2 are LNHDA and SQIVND (reference sequence). J gave up 3 bases and V 7 bases, and 7 bases lay outside the gene matches. CDR3 in amino acids: CASTRGQGAVYEQYF. CDR3 nucleotide sequence: TGTGCCAGTACGAGGGGACAGGGGGCGGTCTACGAGCAGTACTTC.

This clone was picked up a small number of times. The chain has TRBV4-3 and TRBJ1-2; D uncertain. The CDR3 length is 15 residues. The V end lost 4 bases, the J end lost 8 bases, and 20 bases lay between the germline ends. Germline V gives CDR1 LGHNA, CDR2 YSLEER. The CDR3 coding sequence is TGCGCCAGCAGCCGGGAGTCTGGGGTGAGTGGCGGCTACACCTTC. This translates into CASSRESGVSGGYTF.

CDR3 in amino acids: CASSRGWQETQYF. DNA of the CDR3: TGTGCCAGCAGTAGGGGCTGGCAAGAGACCCAGTACTTC. The J gene is TRBJ2-5, the V gene TRBV7-3, with D possibly being TRBD1 (5 bases). Trimming pared 6 bases from V and 2 bases from J, leaving 10 bases between. Looked up from germline, CDR1 is SGHTA and CDR2 is FQGTGA. The CDR3 has 13 residues.

The chain is built from TRBV5-1 and TRBJ1-2, with a possible D match to TRBD1 (5 bases). CDR1 SGHRS and CDR2 YFSETQ come from the germline V gene. CDR3 length: 13 residues. V was clipped by 0 bases and J by 8 bases, with 11 bases between them. CDR3 DNA sequence: TGCGCCAGCAGCTTGGACTATAAGGGGGGCTACACCTTC. Translated, it gives CASSLDYKGGYTF.

This clone was picked up a small number of times. The chain carries TRBV7-9 and TRBJ1-3; 8 bases agree with TRBD1. The V and J ends lost 5 bases and 3 bases, in that order; junction bases with no gene match: 3. The CDR3 contains 14 residues. CDR1 is SEHNR, CDR2 FQNEAQ, per germline (reference sequence). The CDR3 here is CASSRDRGGNTIYF. The CDR3 DNA sequence: TGTGCCAGCAGCCGCGACAGGGGTGGAAACACCATATATTTT.

V is TRBV6-6 and J is TRBJ1-2; 11 bases match TRBD1. Per the germline V gene, CDR1 is MNHNY and CDR2 is SVGAGI (reference sequence). The J segment lost 6 bases and the V segment lost 5 bases, leaving 8 bases of the junction unmatched. This CDR3 has 15 amino acids. CDR3 coding DNA: TGTGCCAGCAGTCAAGGACAGGGGGCGGGACATGGCTACACCTTC. It yields the protein CASSQGQGAGHGYTF.

V gene TRBV27 combines with J gene TRBJ1-2, with D possibly TRBD1 on 6 matching bases. Germline lookup yields CDR1 MNHEY and CDR2 SMNVEV (reference sequence). V was clipped by 3 bases and J by 7 bases, with 15 bases between them. CDR3 size: 14 residues. CDR3 sequence (DNA): TGTGCCAGCAGTTTTTTTGGGGGGGCTGGTGGCTACACCTTC. Its translation: CASSFFGGAGGYTF.

This chain joins TRBV27 and TRBJ1-4; D unresolved. V was trimmed by 5 bases and J by 11 bases, leaving 9 bases between them. Germline V lookup: CDR1 MNHEY, CDR2 SMNVEV (reference sequence). The CDR3 consists of 11 residues. The CDR3 protein is CASSEGRKLFF. The CDR3 DNA sequence: TGTGCCAGCAGTGAAGGGAGGAAACTGTTTTTT.

The genes are TRBV18 and TRBJ2-7, with 7 nucleotides matching TRBD1. V dropped 3 bases and J dropped 1; count of bases not matched to a gene: 9. Germline assignment: CDR1 KGHSH and CDR2 LQKENI. This CDR3 comprises 16 residues. The CDR3 DNA sequence: TGTGCCAGCTCACCTGTGACTACAGGGGTGTCCTACGAGCAGTACTTC. Translating gives CASSPVTTGVSYEQYF.

The chain has TRBV12-5 and TRBJ2-7, with D tentatively TRBD2 (5 bases). CDR3 length equals 16 residues. Germline CDR1 LGHNT, CDR2 FRNRAP. Trimming took off 4 bases at V and 0 bases at J, with 16 bases between the two ends. CDR3 region: CASGSPTTGSSYEQYF. The CDR3 DNA follows: TGTGCTAGTGGTTCACCCACCACGGGGAGCTCCTACGAGCAGTACTTC.

V and J are TRBV4-3 and TRBJ2-3; 8 nucleotides match TRBD2. Per the germline V gene, CDR1 is LGHNA and CDR2 is YSLEER. The CDR3 sequence is 15 residues long. J lost 5 bases, V lost 0 bases, and 4 bases had no gene match. CDR3 DNA: TGCGCCAGCAGCCAAGAGGCCAGCGGGAGAGATACGCAGTATTTT. This codes for CASSQEASGRDTQYF.

The rearrangement joins TRBV9 to TRBJ2-1, with D possibly being TRBD2 (5 bases). The V gene lost 1 base and the J gene lost 7 bases, with 18 bases spanning the gap. CDR3 length: 16 residues. Germline V gives CDR1 SGDLS, CDR2 YYNGEE. The CDR3 DNA reads as TGTGCCAGCAGCGTACTAGGGTTAATTTCGGGGAATGAGCAGTTCTTC. Translated, it gives CASSVLGLISGNEQFF.

The chain joins TRBV27 to TRBJ2-7; D may be TRBD1 (6 bases). The CDR3 has 13 amino acids. The V end lost 5 bases, the J end lost 3 bases, and 11 bases lay between the germline ends. CDR1 and CDR2 from the germline V gene are MNHEY and SMNVEV (reference sequence). The CDR3 reads CASSRTASYEQYF. The CDR3 coding sequence is TGTGCCAGCAGTCGGACAGCGAGCTACGAGCAGTACTTC.

V gene TRBV9 combines with J gene TRBJ1-3; TRBD1 agrees at 7 bases. The CDR3 totals 14 residues. Looked up from germline, CDR1 is SGDLS and CDR2 is YYNGEE. V gave up 4 bases and J gave up 5 bases; unmatched junction bases: 6. The CDR3 reads CASSSGQVRNTIYF. Here the CDR3 DNA reads TGTGCCAGCAGCTCCGGACAGGTACGAAACACCATATATTTT.

The chain links TRBV5-1 to TRBJ1-1; D not certain. CDR1 and CDR2 from the germline V gene are SGHRS and YFSETQ. V was cut by 0 bases and J by 4 bases, with 10 bases left in between. The CDR3 length is 14 residues. DNA for the CDR3: TGCGCCAGCAGCTTGGACCCCGGGAGCACTGAAGCTTTCTTT. It is translated as CASSLDPGSTEAFF.

The chain combines TRBV5-6 with TRBJ2-7; 9 bases agree with TRBD2. CDR3 length equals 17 residues. Germline loops: CDR1 SGHDT, CDR2 YYEEEE. V shed 2 bases and J 3 bases; nucleotides not matched to a gene: 12. The CDR3 region is CASSLRSGRHLLYEQYF. CDR3 DNA: TGTGCCAGCAGCTTAAGGAGCGGGAGGCACCTACTCTACGAGCAGTACTTC.

This clone was seen just once. The rearrangement joins TRBV6-6 to TRBJ2-5, with 7 nucleotides matching TRBD1. Germline V gene sequence: CDR1 MNHNY, CDR2 SVGAGI (reference sequence). V lost 2 bases to trimming and J lost 2 bases; unmatched junction nucleotides: 8. This CDR3 has 16 amino acids. This CDR3 is CASSYATGSGQETQYF. Here the CDR3 DNA reads TGTGCCAGCAGTTACGCGACAGGGAGCGGACAAGAGACCCAGTACTTC.

The chain links TRBV29-1 to TRBJ2-5; D perhaps matches TRBD1 (5 bases). This CDR3 region has 15 residues. V was shortened by 3 bases and J by 5 bases, with 19 bases between the two germline ends. Germline CDR1 reads SQVTM; CDR2 reads ANQGSEA. The CDR3 loop reads CSVDDGRVKWETQYF. Here the CDR3 DNA reads TGCAGCGTTGACGATGGCAGGGTAAAGTGGGAGACCCAGTACTTC.

The chain uses TRBV27 and TRBJ2-1; TRBD2 agrees at 16 bases. CDR3 length: 17 residues. Germline CDR1 MNHEY, CDR2 SMNVEV (reference sequence). The V gene end was trimmed by 5 bases and the J gene end by 10 bases; junction bases not matched to a gene: 11. CDR3 region: CASSPPGLAGGPGEQFF. In nucleotides, the CDR3 is TGTGCCAGCAGTCCGCCGGGACTAGCGGGAGGGCCGGGGGAGCAGTTCTTC.

The rearrangement joins TRBV7-2 to TRBJ2-1; 9 nucleotides align to TRBD2. The CDR3 runs 14 residues. Germline V gene sequence: CDR1 SGHTA, CDR2 FQGNSA. The V and J ends lost 5 bases and 9 bases, in that order; junction bases with no gene match: 8. The CDR3 sequence is CASSPRTSAGEQFF. CDR3 nucleotide sequence: TGTGCCAGCAGCCCCCGGACTAGCGCAGGTGAGCAGTTCTTC.

The genes are TRBV4-1 and TRBJ1-2; D gene uncertain. From germline, CDR1 is MGHRA and CDR2 YSYEKL. The CDR3 has 15 residues. Between the trimmed V and J ends, which lost 6 bases and 2 bases, there was a span of 16 bases. The CDR3 sequence is CASRQITGINYGYTF. CDR3 bases: TGCGCCAGCAGACAAATTACCGGGATCAACTATGGCTACACCTTC.

The chain has TRBV6-1 and TRBJ1-1, with TRBD1 as a possible D gene (5 bases). The CDR3 has 14 residues. CDR1 and CDR2 from the germline V gene are MNHNS and SASEGT. Trimming took off 4 bases at V and 0 bases at J, with 9 bases between the two ends. CDR3 nucleotide sequence: TGTGCCAGCAGTGCTGGACACCTGAACACTGAAGCTTTCTTT. Its protein is CASSAGHLNTEAFF.